These 10 T cell receptor beta chains share one sample of origin, sequenced in a study of human T cells and chemical hapten exposure. Via MiXCR, TCRdb re-called the RACE reads, giving one row per CDR3 protein. The sample holds tens of thousands of distinct CDR3 sequences; 3.5% to 4.5% are singletons and the top ten take around 1.6%. Time point noted: healthy volunteer bleed at 2 weeks. Blood, whole and unfractionated, served as the source for total RNA extraction. Sequenced material: whole blood. The receptor set was obtained from a female donor in good health. Some clones in this sample may be carry-over from other donors' samples.

There are many counts of this clonotype. The J gene is TRBJ2-1, the V gene TRBV7-2; 10 bases map to TRBD2. Trimming took 7 bases from V and 4 from J; bases not matched to a gene: 4. The V gene's germline CDR1 is SGHTA and CDR2 FQGNSA. The CDR3 totals 14 residues. CDR3 sequence (DNA): TGTGCCAGCAAGCAAGCGGGGGGGTACAATGAGCAGTTCTTC. As protein: CASKQAGGYNEQFF.

This chain joins TRBV7-2 and TRBJ1-1; D gene ambiguous. The CDR3 totals 14 residues. V lost 1 base, J lost 11 bases, and 17 bases lay in between. The V gene's germline CDR1 is SGHTA and CDR2 FQGNSA. CDR3 bases: TGTGCCAGCAGCTTAGGAGGCGCGGTAGTGTGGGCTTTCTTT. Amino acids: CASSLGGAVVWAFF.

This clonotype was found a few times. The gene calls are TRBV20-1 and TRBJ2-3; possibly TRBD1 for D (6 bases). The CDR3 has 11 residues. CDR1 and CDR2 (germline): DFQATT, SNEGSKA (reference sequence). Trimming took off 5 bases at V and 5 bases at J, with 8 bases between the two ends. The CDR3 sequence: CSALTGDTQYF. The CDR3 nucleotides are TGCAGTGCTCTGACAGGAGATACGCAGTATTTT.

This clonotype was counted at least ten times. The chain couples TRBV5-6 to TRBJ2-1, with TRBD1 matching 10 bases. CDR1 is SGHDT, CDR2 YYEEEE, per germline. CDR3 length: 15 amino acids. V shed 4 bases and J 12 bases; nucleotides not matched to a gene: 13. CDR3 residues: CASSTEGQGLSRQFF. The CDR3 DNA follows: TGTGCCAGCAGCACGGAGGGACAGGGGTTGTCCCGGCAGTTCTTC.

This clonotype was detected only a few times. A much larger clone sits a single nucleotide away, making a read error possible. This chain links TRBV11-2 with TRBJ2-7; D remains ambiguous. Germline-derived CDR1 and CDR2 are SGHAT and FQNNGV. The CDR3 contains 14 residues. The DNA of the CDR3 is TGTGCCAGCAGCCCGTCAGCCCTCTCCGACGAGCAGTACTTC. The encoded protein is CASSPSALSDEQYF. Drawing the rest from reference TRBV11-2 and TRBJ2-7, the complete variable domain is EAGVAQSPRYKIIEKRQSVAFWCNPISGHATLYWYQQILGQGPKLLIQFQNNGVVDDSQLPKDRFSAERLKGVDSTLKIQPAKLEDSAVYLCASSPSALSDEQYFGPGTRLTVT.

This clonotype was seen repeatedly, ten times or more. The rearrangement uses TRBV10-3 and TRBJ2-7; D remains ambiguous. V was trimmed by 2 bases and J by 5 bases, leaving 13 bases between them. The CDR3 runs 14 residues. Germline V lookup: CDR1 ENHRY, CDR2 SYGVKD. CDR3 sequence: CAISERLQINEQYF. The DNA of the CDR3 is TGTGCCATCAGTGAGCGCCTACAGATAAACGAGCAGTACTTC.

The table lists this clonotype with many counts. V usage is TRBV20-1 and J usage is TRBJ1-3; D is uncertain. Trimming pared 0 bases from V and 0 bases from J, leaving 15 bases between. Germline-derived CDR1 and CDR2 are DFQATT and SNEGSKA (reference sequence). This CDR3 is built from 17 residues. The CDR3: CSARDRMGGYSGNTIYF. As DNA, the CDR3 is TGCAGTGCTAGAGATCGAATGGGCGGATACTCTGGAAACACCATATATTTT.

This clonotype was picked up many times. The V call is TRBV4-1, the J call TRBJ1-4; no firm D call. The CDR3 is 16 residues long. V gave up 1 base and J gave up 5 bases, with 14 bases separating them. Germline V gene data show CDR1 as MGHRA and CDR2 as YSYEKL. As DNA, the CDR3 is TGCGCCAGCAGCCAAGCCCCTGGGGTCCGGAATGAAAAACTGTTTTTT. It specifies CASSQAPGVRNEKLFF.

This clonotype has ten or more counts. This chain connects TRBV9 to TRBJ1-5; D remains ambiguous. The V and J ends lost 1 base and 5 bases respectively, with 19 bases between them. CDR3 length: 17 residues. From germline, CDR1 is SGDLS and CDR2 YYNGEE. CDR3 sequence (DNA): TGTGCCAGCAGCGTAAGCCCAGGACCCCCCCCTGATCAGCCCCAGCATTTT. It translates to CASSVSPGPPPDQPQHF.

This clonotype appeared many times. The J gene is TRBJ2-3, the V gene TRBV13; 7 bases are shared with TRBD2. With 5 bases clipped from V and 1 base from J, the junction kept 6 bases outside the gene matches. The CDR3 loop spans 15 amino acids. In germline, CDR1 is PRHDT, CDR2 FYEKMQ (reference sequence). The CDR3 bases are TGTGCCAGCAGCCCCGGACTAGTGGGCACAGATACGCAGTATTTT. This codes for CASSPGLVGTDTQYF.